This T cell receptor beta chain was captured by sequencing in a study of OX40 agonist ivuxolimab in advanced cancers. Broadly, across the study: The costimulatory receptor OX40 (CD134) was targeted by ivuxolimab, a fully human IgG2 agonistic monoclonal antibody. Intravenous ivuxolimab was administered to patients every 2 weeks at six dose levels: 0.01, 0.1, 0.3, 1.5, 3 and 10 mg/kg. Among the roughly 50 dose-escalation patients, approximately 20 had hepatocellular carcinoma, around 15 melanoma, 9 renal cell carcinoma and 9 head and neck cancer. A male proportion of roughly 80% and a mean age of about 60 years, ranging from roughly 23 to 79, were recorded for the dose-escalation cohort. Patients were allowed to have had prior anti-PD-1, anti-PD-L1 or anti-CTLA-4 therapy, and less than 45% of the dose-escalation patients had previously received checkpoint inhibitors. Partial responses were achieved by three dose-escalation patients, of whom one had hepatocellular carcinoma and two had cutaneous melanoma. The purpose of peripheral TCRbeta sequencing was to test whether ivuxolimab changed TCR sequence diversity and led to clonal T-cell expansion. The paper describes the monotherapy dose-escalation part (N of about 52 patients) of the phase I trial of ivuxolimab. Overall results and qualifications from the work: In the 0.1-3.0 mg/kg groups, partial responders had among the lowest normalized peripheral clonal expansion, particularly in CD8+ T cells. Low levels of normalized T-cell clonal expansion were also seen in some patients who did not respond. The antigen specificity of the clonally expanded peripheral T cells was not determined. At doses of 0.1 to 3.0 mg/kg, clonal expansion of both CD4+ and CD8+ blood T cells was observed from baseline to week 6. After ivuxolimab, more expanded clones were found on average in CD8+ T cells than in CD4+ T cells.

To sequence the TCRbeta CDR3 region, genomic DNA was isolated from the sorted cells. The immunoSEQ Assay was used to sequence the TCRbeta CDR3 regions. TCRdb limited this immuneACCESS table to in-frame rearrangements with V and J called. A share of clones is missing; checked studies link under half to unresolved V genes, and the rest is unexplained. For this sample the table gives fewer than 95,000 clones, of which under 95% were detected only once. Jointly, the top ten make up 0.7% to 0.95% of the sample. This clone was seen a single time. Its recognized antigen is unknown. The record has no base qualities; no much larger clone is one base away. The trial excluded patients who had a history of autoimmune disease or were on systemic immunosuppression. Peripheral blood for TCR sequencing was collected from all dose cohorts at baseline, on cycle 4 day 1, and on cycle 7 day 1. Samples were obtained from an open-label, multicenter, first-in-human phase I dose-escalation trial of ivuxolimab. Adults with locally advanced or metastatic melanoma, renal cell, hepatocellular, or head and neck squamous cell carcinoma were enrolled in the trial. Before TCR sequencing, CD4+ and CD8+ T cells were separately sorted from peripheral blood.

This receptor was taken from an adult with an advanced solid tumor such as melanoma, head and neck, liver or kidney cancer. Here the sequenced sample was CD4+ or CD8+ T cells sorted from blood, taken in a trial of the OX40 agonist ivuxolimab.

The CDR3 loop reads CASRRYRGSNQPQHF. The nucleotide sequence reads as follows: TGTGCCAGCAGACGTTATAGAGGCAGCAATCAGCCCCAGCATTTT. This chain is built from TRBV28 and TRBJ1-5, with no confidently assigned D gene. V and J are truncated by 6 bases and 1 base respectively, leaving an intervening sequence of 13 bases. Spanning cysteine to phenylalanine, the CDR3 consists of 15 amino acids. Only the CDR3 DNA stays, 45 bases, in frame from base 1. Reading the germline V gene gives CDR1 MDHEN and CDR2 SYDVKM.